These 22 T cell receptor beta chains were all obtained from the same sample, sequenced in a study of blood T cell repertoires in COVID-19. Repertoires were generated with immunoSEQ multiplex PCR, while TCRdb's copy carries only in-frame clones and drops some. Of about 200,000 clones in the sample, 80% were seen once. The material sequenced was peripheral blood. Every receptor here comes from a human donor in a cohort sampled during active COVID-19.

The chain joins TRBV10-2 to TRBJ1-5; 7 bases are a match to TRBD1. The V segment lost 6 bases and the J segment 0 bases; nucleotides outside the gene matches: 8. Germline CDR1 is WSHSY and CDR2 is SAAADI. There are 16 residues in the CDR3. For the CDR3, the DNA is TGCGCCAGCAGACTAACCGGGACAGATAGCAATCAGCCCCAGCATTTT. Amino acid sequence: CASRLTGTDSNQPQHF.

This rearrangement joins TRBV9 to TRBJ2-2; no definite D call. Trimming took 0 bases from V and 0 from J, leaving 6 bases between them. The CDR3 consists of 15 residues. The V gene's germline CDR1 is SGDLS and CDR2 YYNGEE. The CDR3 DNA follows: TGTGCCAGCAGCGTAGCTCTCTCGAACACCGGGGAGCTGTTTTTT. It yields the protein CASSVALSNTGELFF.

This chain joins TRBV6-2 or TRBV6-3 and TRBJ1-5; unclear D gene. Trimming cost V 5 bases and J 1 base, with 24 bases left between them. This CDR3 is 19 amino acids long. CDR1 is MNHEY, CDR2 SVGEGT, per germline. The CDR3 DNA reads as TGTGCCAGCAGTCCACTCGAAGGCGTCCTGGCGGCGAGCAATCAGCCCCAGCATTTT. Translated: CASSPLEGVLAASNQPQHF.

The chain employs TRBV28 and TRBJ1-1; 7 bases are shared with TRBD1. The CDR3 runs to 13 residues. CDR1 and CDR2 (germline): MDHEN, SYDVKM. J was trimmed by 2 bases and V by 6 bases; bases with no gene match: 3. The DNA for the CDR3 is TGTGCCAGCAGCGACAGGGTTAACACTGAAGCTTTCTTT. Its protein product is CASSDRVNTEAFF. The full variable domain, completed using reference TRBV28 and TRBJ1-1, is DVKVTQSSRYLVKRTGEKVFLECVQDMDHENMFWYRQDPGLGLRLIYFSYDVKMKEKGDIPEGYSVSREKKERFSLILESASTNQTSMYLCASSDRVNTEAFFGQGTRLTVV.

The V gene is TRBV19, the J gene TRBJ1-5; D is possibly TRBD1 (5 bases). The CDR3 totals 15 residues. Germline V lookup: CDR1 LNHDA, CDR2 SQIVND (reference sequence). Between the trimmed V and J ends, which lost 1 base and 0 bases, there was a span of 7 bases. CDR3 sequence reads: CASSIGRDSNQPQHF. CDR3 DNA sequence: TGTGCCAGTAGTATAGGCAGGGATAGCAATCAGCCCCAGCATTTT.

This clone appeared a few times. This sequence joins TRBV12-5 and TRBJ2-1, with 9 bases lining up with TRBD1. The CDR3 consists of 15 residues. Germline V CDR1 and CDR2: LGHNT, FRNRAP. The V gene end was trimmed by 5 bases and the J gene end by 8 bases; junction bases not matched to a gene: 10. CDR3 amino acids: CASGRDRASWDEQFF. The CDR3 DNA reads TGTGCTAGTGGTAGGGACAGGGCGTCCTGGGATGAGCAGTTCTTC.

The V call is TRBV7-8, the J call TRBJ1-1; perhaps TRBD1 as D (6 bases). V was cut by 4 bases and J by 1 base, with 10 bases left in between. In germline, CDR1 is SGHVS, CDR2 FQNEAQ. The CDR3 runs to 14 residues. The CDR3, as DNA: TGTGCCAGCAGCTCAGGCAGGGGGAACACTGAAGCTTTCTTT. Amino acids: CASSSGRGNTEAFF.

This chain joins TRBV6-5 and TRBJ2-7; D gene uncertain. Trimming left V 7 bases short and J 0 bases short, with 10 bases between. Germline values: CDR1 MNHEY, CDR2 SVGAGI. The CDR3 totals 13 residues. CDR3 sequence reads: CASKPESSYEQYF. As DNA, the CDR3 is TGTGCCAGCAAGCCGGAGAGCTCCTACGAGCAGTACTTC.

The gene calls are TRBV6-5 and TRBJ2-1; possibly TRBD1 for D (6 bases). The CDR3 spans 15 residues. Germline assignment: CDR1 MNHEY and CDR2 SVGAGI. Trimming took off 5 bases at V and 8 bases at J, with 19 bases between the two ends. The CDR3: CASSQRTAVTDEQFF. The CDR3 DNA is TGTGCCAGCAGTCAGCGGACAGCGGTAACGGATGAGCAGTTCTTC.

The gene calls are TRBV28 and TRBJ2-2; a weak D match, TRBD2 (5 bases). Germline CDR1 reads MDHEN; CDR2 reads SYDVKM. V lost 2 bases and J lost 5, with 15 bases in between. The CDR3 extends over 16 amino acids. The CDR3: CASSLGRGDGTGELFF. CDR3 DNA sequence: TGTGCCAGCAGTTTAGGTCGGGGTGATGGTACCGGGGAGCTGTTTTTT.

This clone was observed once. V and J are TRBV6-6 and TRBJ1-2; D unclear. CDR1 and CDR2 (germline): MNHNY, SVGAGI (reference sequence). The CDR3 runs 15 residues. V gave up 0 bases and J gave up 4 bases, with 12 bases separating them. This CDR3 is CASSYSEAASYGYTF. DNA of the CDR3: TGTGCCAGCAGTTACTCCGAAGCGGCCTCCTATGGCTACACCTTC.

This clone appeared once. V gene TRBV27 combines with J gene TRBJ2-1; TRBD2 aligns across 12 bases. The CDR3 extends over 15 amino acids. Looked up from germline, CDR1 is MNHEY and CDR2 is SMNVEV (reference sequence). The trim removed 5 bases at V and 7 bases at J, leaving 6 bases unmatched. The CDR3 DNA follows: TGTGCCAGCAGTCCCGGGACTAGCGGGCGTAATGAGCAGTTCTTC. Translation: CASSPGTSGRNEQFF.

This clone has just one count. This sequence joins TRBV28 and TRBJ2-2, with 8 bases lining up with TRBD2. Losses at the gene ends were 5 bases for V and 3 bases for J; bases not matched to a gene: 14. The CDR3 is 18 residues long. CDR1 is MDHEN and CDR2 is SYDVKM in the germline V gene. CDR3 sequence (DNA): TGTGCCAGCAGTCCCCCCCCGGCCACGGGGGGGTACACCGGGGAGCTGTTTTTT. Amino acids: CASSPPPATGGYTGELFF.

This clone has a single count. The chain joins TRBV27 to TRBJ2-7; the match to TRBD1 covers 7 bases. With V trimmed by 8 bases and J by 2 bases, 6 bases remained unmatched. CDR1 is MNHEY, CDR2 SMNVEV, per germline (reference sequence). There are 13 residues in the CDR3. CDR3 protein: CASGLQGAYEQYF. The DNA for the CDR3 is TGTGCCAGCGGTCTTCAGGGGGCCTACGAGCAGTACTTC.

The chain has TRBV28 and TRBJ2-1, with D uncertain. This CDR3 spans 14 amino acids. V gave up 3 bases and J gave up 3 bases, with 9 bases separating them. Germline assignment: CDR1 MDHEN and CDR2 SYDVKM. CDR3 DNA sequence: TGTGCCAGCAGTTTTGGTGGCAGCTACAATGAGCAGTTCTTC. This translates into CASSFGGSYNEQFF.

This rearrangement joins TRBV28 to TRBJ1-2; D unresolved. The CDR3 contains 14 residues. Germline CDR1 MDHEN, CDR2 SYDVKM. The germline V and J ends were trimmed by 5 bases and 5 bases, with 15 bases remaining between them. As DNA, the CDR3 is TGTGCCAGCAGTGGCAACCCTGCATTTTATGGCTACACCTTC. Translation gives CASSGNPAFYGYTF.

The chain recombines TRBV19 with TRBJ1-1; TRBD1 might be the D (5 bases). Germline V lookup: CDR1 LNHDA, CDR2 SQIVND (reference sequence). CDR3 length equals 14 residues. Between the trimmed V and J ends, which lost 5 bases and 7 bases, there was a span of 17 bases. The CDR3 nucleotides are TGTGCCAGTAGTCCCCGACAGAGGAATGGTGAAGCTTTCTTT. This codes for CASSPRQRNGEAFF.

The chain employs TRBV29-1 and TRBJ2-1; TRBD2 agrees at 7 bases. V shed 4 bases, J shed 8 bases, and the junction held 5 bases outside the gene matches. Germline V lookup: CDR1 SQVTM, CDR2 ANQGSEA. The CDR3 sequence is 12 residues long. CDR3: CSVVRGRDEQFF. The DNA of the CDR3 is TGCAGCGTTGTCCGGGGGAGGGATGAGCAGTTCTTC.

J is TRBJ2-2 and V is TRBV2; 7 bases align to TRBD1. Germline-derived CDR1 and CDR2 are SNHLY and FYNNEI. The CDR3 loop spans 14 amino acids. V lost 7 bases, J lost 0 bases, and 2 bases stayed unmatched. CDR3 in DNA: TGTGCCAGCACGGGACAGCCGAACACCGGGGAGCTGTTTTTT. Its protein product is CASTGQPNTGELFF.

This chain joins TRBV2 and TRBJ2-4; no clear D. The CDR3 sequence is 15 residues long. The V end lost 4 bases, the J end lost 0 bases, and 10 bases lay between the germline ends. Germline lookup yields CDR1 SNHLY and CDR2 FYNNEI. CDR3 sequence (DNA): TGTGCCAGCAGTGGACTGGCCAAAGCCAAAAACATTCAGTACTTC. The encoded protein is CASSGLAKAKNIQYF.

The V call is TRBV7-9, the J call TRBJ2-1; 14 bases map to TRBD2. From germline, CDR1 is SEHNR and CDR2 FQNEAQ (reference sequence). J lost 8 bases, V lost 8 bases, and 2 bases had no gene match. This CDR3 is built from 13 residues. The CDR3 nucleotides are TGTGCCAGCCCGGGACTAGCGGGGGATGAGCAGTTCTTC. Translation: CASPGLAGDEQFF.

The chain links TRBV19 to TRBJ1-5, with 8 bases fitting TRBD1. CDR3 size: 12 residues. V lost 6 bases, J lost 12 bases, and 7 bases stayed unmatched. The germline CDR1 and CDR2 sequences are LNHDA and SQIVND (reference sequence). The CDR3 region is CASRIQGGHQHF. CDR3 coding DNA: TGTGCCAGTAGGATACAGGGGGGTCACCAGCATTTT.